This entry lists 23 T cell receptor beta chains sequenced from one sample in a study of T cell responses to AZD1222 COVID-19 vaccine. TCRdb's table, derived via immunoSEQ multiplex PCR, lists solely in-frame clones and lacks some. Among tens of thousands of clones listed, under 95% were seen once. Sequencing used peripheral blood, obtained on day 0 of MenACWY control vaccination. All receptors derive from an adult in good health.

The V and J genes are TRBV28 and TRBJ1-6; no definite D call. CDR3 length equals 15 residues. Germline loops: CDR1 MDHEN, CDR2 SYDVKM. V lost 5 bases, J lost 1 base, and 9 bases lay in between. This CDR3 is CASSTGSSYNSPLHF. The CDR3 DNA follows: TGTGCCAGCAGTACTGGGAGTTCCTATAATTCACCCCTCCACTTT.

The chain recombines TRBV27 with TRBJ1-1, with D unclear. This CDR3 region has 13 residues. The ends were cut back, 0 bases at V and 6 bases at J, with 8 bases in the middle. Germline V lookup: CDR1 MNHEY, CDR2 SMNVEV (reference sequence). Written as DNA, the CDR3 is TGTGCCAGCAGTTTATCGGTGGCAGCTGAAGCTTTCTTT. This encodes CASSLSVAAEAFF.

This chain connects TRBV28 to TRBJ2-7; the D is unclear. The CDR3 is 16 residues long. Germline V gene sequence: CDR1 MDHEN, CDR2 SYDVKM. V lost 2 bases to trimming and J lost 6 bases, with 20 bases between them. The CDR3 loop is CASSLREFTTLTEQYF. The CDR3 DNA reads as TGTGCCAGCAGTTTAAGGGAATTTACCACGTTGACCGAGCAGTACTTC.

This chain joins TRBV28 and TRBJ1-5; D remains unclear. V shed 7 bases and J shed 7 bases, with 8 bases lying between them. The CDR3 runs 11 residues. Germline V gives CDR1 MDHEN, CDR2 SYDVKM. The CDR3 DNA reads TGTGCCAGCAACTCCGGGCAGCCCCAGCATTTT. Translated, it gives CASNSGQPQHF.

The chain carries TRBV4-1 and TRBJ2-7, with 7 bases fitting TRBD1. The CDR3 is made up of 16 amino acids. Germline V lookup: CDR1 MGHRA, CDR2 YSYEKL. V gave up 0 bases and J gave up 3 bases; unmatched junction bases: 8. CDR3: CASSQDRDSDYYEQYF. In DNA, the CDR3 is TGCGCCAGCAGCCAAGATAGGGACAGCGATTACTACGAGCAGTACTTC.

The chain carries TRBV28 and TRBJ2-7; 7 positions match TRBD1. This CDR3 region has 13 residues. J was trimmed by 6 bases and V by 10 bases; bases with no gene match: 12. Germline V lookup: CDR1 MDHEN, CDR2 SYDVKM. Here the CDR3 DNA reads TGTGCCACATGGACAGGTAGAGCGGCCGAGCAGTACTTC. Encoded protein: CATWTGRAAEQYF.

The chain's CDR3 is CASDLRDTHSYEQYF. CDR3 DNA: TGTGCTAGTGACCTCCGGGACACACACTCCTACGAGCAGTACTTC. The chain combines TRBV12-5 with TRBJ2-7, with D possibly TRBD1 on 6 matching bases. The V end lost 7 bases, the J end lost 0 bases, and 16 bases lay between the germline ends. This CDR3 contains 15 residues. The germline V gene has CDR1 LGHNT and CDR2 FRNRAP.

The chain links TRBV11-1 to TRBJ2-7, with D tentatively TRBD2 (5 bases). V gave up 1 base and J gave up 3 bases, with 10 bases separating them. This CDR3 is built from 14 residues. Germline V gives CDR1 SGHAT, CDR2 FQDESV (reference sequence). The CDR3 bases are TGTGCCAGCAGCTTAGGAGGCCGGGGCTACGAGCAGTACTTC. Translation gives CASSLGGRGYEQYF.

This clone was seen only once. V usage is TRBV5-6 and J usage is TRBJ2-3; 13 bases fit TRBD2. Trimming cost V 3 bases and J 7 bases; bases outside gene matches: 14. CDR1 and CDR2 (germline): SGHDT, YYEEEE. This CDR3 comprises 18 residues. The CDR3, as DNA: TGTGCCAGCAGCTGGAAGTCAACTAGCGGGGGGGCCGGGAATACGCAGTATTTT. It specifies CASSWKSTSGGAGNTQYF.

The rearrangement joins TRBV19 to TRBJ1-1, with D tentatively TRBD1 (5 bases). This CDR3 has 14 residues. Trimming cost V 2 bases and J 4 bases, with 11 bases left between them. Germline-derived CDR1 and CDR2 are LNHDA and SQIVND (reference sequence). CDR3 in amino acids: CASSILVRGTEAFF. CDR3 in DNA: TGTGCCAGTAGTATATTAGTAAGGGGCACTGAAGCTTTCTTT. The variable domain in full, completed from reference TRBV19 and TRBJ1-1, reads DGGITQSPKYLFRKEGQNVTLSCEQNLNHDAMYWYRQDPGQGLRLIYYSQIVNDFQKGDIAEGYSVSREKKESFPLTVTSAQKNPTAFYLCASSILVRGTEAFFGQGTRLTVV.

The rearrangement links TRBV3-1 (or the pseudogene TRBV3-2) to TRBJ2-4; no reliable D call. The CDR3 has 14 residues. Germline V gene lookup returns CDR1 LGHDT and CDR2 YNNKEL (reference sequence). The germline V and J ends were trimmed by 10 bases and 0 bases, with 13 bases remaining between them. The CDR3 is CATRKDGAKNIQYF. DNA for the CDR3: TGTGCCACGAGAAAGGACGGAGCCAAAAACATTCAGTACTTC.

In its sample, this clone was seen once. The CDR3, as DNA: TGTGCCAGCAATACCGGGACAGGGCGGAACATTCAGTACTTC. Translating it yields CASNTGTGRNIQYF. The chain uses TRBV28 and TRBJ2-4; 9 nucleotides agree with TRBD1. Germline assignment: CDR1 MDHEN and CDR2 SYDVKM. Losses at the gene ends were 7 bases for V and 7 bases for J; bases not matched to a gene: 8. This CDR3 is built from 14 residues.

This clone showed up just a few times. V usage is TRBV28 and J usage is TRBJ1-2, with 7 bases fitting TRBD1. The CDR3 totals 13 residues. Germline assignment: CDR1 MDHEN and CDR2 SYDVKM. J was trimmed by 2 bases and V by 6 bases; bases with no gene match: 3. CDR3 region: CASRQTGNYGYTF. The CDR3 region has the DNA TGTGCCAGCAGACAGACAGGGAACTATGGCTACACCTTC.

CDR3 in DNA: TGTGCCAGCAGCTTGGACGGGGGGATTGGTGAAAAACTGTTTTTT. This encodes CASSLDGGIGEKLFF. The gene calls are TRBV11-2 and TRBJ1-4; a possible D gene is TRBD1 (5 bases). This CDR3 contains 15 residues. V lost 3 bases and J lost 7, with 15 bases in between. The germline V gene has CDR1 SGHAT and CDR2 FQNNGV.

The CDR3 region has the DNA TGTGCCAGCAGCCCCCCTAGCGGGCTCTCCTACGAGCAGTACTTC. This codes for CASSPPSGLSYEQYF. The chain is built from TRBV28 and TRBJ2-7; TRBD2 aligns across 8 bases. There are 15 residues in the CDR3. The J segment lost 0 bases and the V segment lost 6 bases, leaving 7 bases of the junction unmatched. Germline V gives CDR1 MDHEN, CDR2 SYDVKM.

The J gene is TRBJ1-1, the V gene TRBV9; TRBD1 aligns across 9 bases. V lost 4 bases to trimming and J lost 5 bases; unmatched junction nucleotides: 9. The CDR3 is 15 amino acids. The germline CDR1 and CDR2 sequences are SGDLS and YYNGEE. The chain's CDR3 is CASSPPPTGGTEAFF. CDR3 DNA sequence: TGTGCCAGCAGCCCCCCCCCGACAGGGGGGACTGAAGCTTTCTTT.

This clone appeared once. This chain connects TRBV7-2 to TRBJ2-5; TRBD1 is a possible D gene (5 bases). Trimming removed 6 bases at V and 4 bases at J, with 21 bases between. The CDR3 covers 16 residues. Per the germline V gene, CDR1 is SGHTA and CDR2 is FQGNSA. The CDR3 region has the DNA TGTGCCAGCAGGCCTCCCCGGACAAATTGGGGAGAGACCCAGTACTTC. Amino acids: CASRPPRTNWGETQYF.

This chain uses TRBV27 with TRBJ1-1; D remains ambiguous. The V gene's germline CDR1 is MNHEY and CDR2 SMNVEV (reference sequence). This CDR3 is built from 14 residues. Between the trimmed V and J ends, which lost 3 bases and 3 bases, there was a span of 11 bases. CDR3 bases: TGTGCCAGCAGTTTTTCCCCCGTGGACACTGAAGCTTTCTTT. It codes for CASSFSPVDTEAFF.

This chain joins TRBV5-1 and TRBJ1-1; no clear D. The V gene lost 3 bases and the J gene lost 0 bases, with 9 bases spanning the gap. CDR1 and CDR2 (germline): SGHRS, YFSETQ. This CDR3 has 14 amino acids. CDR3 nucleotide sequence: TGCGCCAGCAGCTATAACTTATTGAACACTGAAGCTTTCTTT. As protein: CASSYNLLNTEAFF.

The rearrangement joins TRBV7-2 to TRBJ2-1; D gene uncertain. The germline V gene encodes CDR1 SGHTA and CDR2 FQGNSA. This CDR3 comprises 16 residues. Deletions cut 1 base from V and 2 bases from J, with 12 bases between. The CDR3 loop is CASSLVATGPYNEQFF. CDR3 nucleotide sequence: TGTGCCAGCAGCTTAGTGGCGACTGGACCCTACAATGAGCAGTTCTTC.

The rearrangement uses TRBV11-3 and TRBJ2-1; no firm D call. This CDR3 comprises 13 residues. V was cut by 2 bases and J by 6 bases, with 8 bases left in between. Germline lookup yields CDR1 SGHNT and CDR2 YENEEA. The CDR3 region has the DNA TGTGCCAGCAGCTTACTGGGAAGCAATGAGCAGTTCTTC. It codes for CASSLLGSNEQFF. Filled out from reference TRBV11-3 and TRBJ2-1, the complete variable domain reads EAGVVQSPRYKIIEKKQPVAFWCNPISGHNTLYWYLQNLGQGPELLIRYENEEAVDDSQLPKDRFSAERLKGVDSTLKIQPAELGDSAVYLCASSLLGSNEQFFGPGTRLTVL.

As DNA, the CDR3 is TGTGCCAGCAGCCAGACAGGTAGGGCTGAAGCTTTCTTT. This encodes CASSQTGRAEAFF. V is TRBV3-1 (or the pseudogene TRBV3-2) and J is TRBJ1-1, with D perhaps matching TRBD1 (6 bases). Per germline, CDR1 LGHDT and CDR2 YNNKEL (reference sequence). CDR3 length: 13 amino acids. Trimming cost V 3 bases and J 6 bases, with 11 bases left between them.

This chain links TRBV3-1 (or the pseudogene TRBV3-2) with TRBJ2-7; tentative D call: TRBD2 (6 bases). The CDR3 is made up of 14 amino acids. Trimming stripped 3 bases from V and 5 bases from J, with 14 bases between. The germline V gene has CDR1 LGHDT and CDR2 YNNKEL (reference sequence). This chain's CDR3 is CASSHRELIDEQYF. The DNA for the CDR3 is TGTGCCAGCAGCCACCGGGAGCTAATTGACGAGCAGTACTTC.